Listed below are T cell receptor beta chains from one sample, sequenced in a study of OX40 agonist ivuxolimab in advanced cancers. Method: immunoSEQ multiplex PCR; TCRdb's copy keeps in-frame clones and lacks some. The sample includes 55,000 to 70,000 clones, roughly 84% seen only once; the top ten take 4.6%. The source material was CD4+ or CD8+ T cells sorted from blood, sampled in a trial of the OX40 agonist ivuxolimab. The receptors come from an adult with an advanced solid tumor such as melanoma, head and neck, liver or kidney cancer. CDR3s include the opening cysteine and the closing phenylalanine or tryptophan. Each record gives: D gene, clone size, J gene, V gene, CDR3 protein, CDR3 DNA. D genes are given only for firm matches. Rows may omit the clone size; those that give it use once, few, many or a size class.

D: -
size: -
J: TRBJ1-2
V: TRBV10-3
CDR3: CAISESEWGSPHYGYTF
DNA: TGTGCCATCAGTGAGTCGGAGTGGGGGTCCCCACACTATGGCTACACCTTC

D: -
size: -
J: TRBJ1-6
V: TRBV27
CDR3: CASSRFGPSGSYNSPLHF
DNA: TGTGCCAGCAGTCGTTTCGGTCCCAGTGGCTCCTATAATTCACCCCTCCACTTT

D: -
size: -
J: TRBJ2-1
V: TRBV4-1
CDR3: CASSQYWISYEQFF
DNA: TGCGCCAGCAGCCAATACTGGATCAGTTATGAGCAGTTCTTC

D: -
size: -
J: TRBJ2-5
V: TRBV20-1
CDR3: CSAAVGGTQYF
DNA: TGCAGTGCTGCGGTGGGGGGGACCCAGTACTTC

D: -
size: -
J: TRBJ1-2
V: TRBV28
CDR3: CASSNTGPYGYTF
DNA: TGTGCCAGCAGTAATACCGGACCCTATGGCTACACCTTC

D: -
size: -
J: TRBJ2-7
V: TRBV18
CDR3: CASSPGQTYEQYF
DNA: TGTGCCAGCTCACCCGGACAGACCTACGAGCAGTACTTC

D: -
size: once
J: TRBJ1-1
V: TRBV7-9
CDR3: CASSLGQQLIMNTEAFF
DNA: TGTGCCAGCAGCTTGGGTCAGCAACTAATCATGAACACTGAAGCTTTCTTT

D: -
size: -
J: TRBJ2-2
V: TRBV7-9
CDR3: CASSLWGGELFF
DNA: TGTGCCAGCAGCTTATGGGGCGGGGAGCTGTTTTTT

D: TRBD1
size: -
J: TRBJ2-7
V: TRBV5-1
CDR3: CASARTGDSYEQYF
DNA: TGCGCCAGCGCAAGGACAGGGGATTCCTACGAGCAGTACTTC

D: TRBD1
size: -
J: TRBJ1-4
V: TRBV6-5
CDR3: CASSYSGQGNEKLFF
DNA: TGTGCCAGCAGTTACTCGGGACAGGGTAATGAAAAACTGTTTTTT

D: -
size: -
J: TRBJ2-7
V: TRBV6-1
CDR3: CASSAPGPDVDEEQYF
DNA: TGTGCCAGCAGTGCCCCGGGGCCTGACGTGGATGAGGAGCAGTACTTC

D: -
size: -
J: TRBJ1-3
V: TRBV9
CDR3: CASSAQPTGYSGNTIYF
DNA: TGTGCCAGCAGCGCCCAACCAACAGGTTACTCTGGAAACACCATATATTTT

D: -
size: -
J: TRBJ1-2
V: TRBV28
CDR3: CASKDSANNYGYTF
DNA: TGTGCCAGCAAGGACAGCGCCAATAACTATGGCTACACCTTC

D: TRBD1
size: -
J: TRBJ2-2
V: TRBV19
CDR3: CASSMRQGAGGELFF
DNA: TGTGCCAGTAGTATGAGACAGGGGGCTGGCGGGGAGCTGTTTTTT

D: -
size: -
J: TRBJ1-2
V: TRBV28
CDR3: CASSLPQVYGYTF
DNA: TGTGCCAGCAGTCTCCCACAGGTATATGGCTACACCTTC

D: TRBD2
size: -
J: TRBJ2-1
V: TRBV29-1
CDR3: CSAPRTSGPYNEQFF
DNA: TGCAGCGCGCCGCGGACTAGCGGCCCCTACAATGAGCAGTTCTTC

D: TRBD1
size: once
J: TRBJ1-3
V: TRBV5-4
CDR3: CASSQSGGSGNTIYF
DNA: TGTGCCAGCAGCCAATCAGGGGGCTCTGGAAACACCATATATTTT

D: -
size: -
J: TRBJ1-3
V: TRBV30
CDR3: CASEGNTIYF
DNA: TGTGCCTCCGAGGGAAACACCATATATTTT

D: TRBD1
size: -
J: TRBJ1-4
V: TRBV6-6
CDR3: CASSAGQGGEKLFF
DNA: TGTGCCAGCAGCGCGGGACAGGGTGGTGAAAAACTGTTTTTT

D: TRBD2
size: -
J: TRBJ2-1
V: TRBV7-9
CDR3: CASSSGLAVLNEQFF
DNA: TGTGCCAGCAGCTCGGGACTAGCGGTCTTAAATGAGCAGTTCTTC

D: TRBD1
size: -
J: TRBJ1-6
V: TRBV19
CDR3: CASREGQGLNSPLHF
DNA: TGTGCCAGTAGGGAAGGACAGGGTTTGAATTCACCCCTCCACTTT

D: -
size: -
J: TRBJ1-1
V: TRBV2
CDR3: CASPGHPNTEAFF
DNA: TGTGCCAGCCCGGGACACCCGAACACTGAAGCTTTCTTT

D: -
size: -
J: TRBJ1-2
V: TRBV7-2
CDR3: CASSLEVFDTYGYTF
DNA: TGTGCCAGCAGCTTAGAGGTGTTCGACACCTATGGCTACACCTTC